This TCR beta chain was recovered during a study of T cell changes during pregnancy in multiple sclerosis. In germline, CDR1 is SGHAT, CDR2 FQNNGV. V lost 5 bases and J lost 0, with 12 bases in between. The length of the CDR3 is 15 residues. Here immunoSEQ multiplex PCR was the method, and the copy in TCRdb shows in-frame clones only, minus some. The sample consists of tens of thousands of clones, 90% of them appearing once. The clonotype comes from a female donor in good health, enrolled as a control in a pregnancy study. V is TRBV11-2 and J is TRBJ2-3; tentative D call: TRBD2 (5 bases). The material sequenced was peripheral blood, taken in the second trimester of pregnancy. The CDR3 region is CASSKLGTSTDTQYF. The CDR3 nucleotides are TGTGCCAGCAGCAAACTAGGTACTAGCACAGATACGCAGTATTTT.